This passage covers 20 T cell receptor beta chains from one sample sequenced in a study of control samples from healthy donors and cancer patients. TCRdb's copy holds only in-frame clones and misses some; the assay was immunoSEQ multiplex PCR. The table shows about 130,000 clones, with approximately 89% occurring only once. The sample was blood. Receptor source: a man younger than 35 in good health.

The chain joins TRBV5-1 to TRBJ2-7; 8 positions agree with TRBD1. Germline V CDR1 and CDR2: SGHRS, YFSETQ. V was pared by 2 bases and J by 6 bases, with 4 bases of the junction left unmatched. This CDR3 has 13 residues. CDR3 nucleotides: TGCGCCAGCAGCTTCGGACAGGGTAGCGAGCAGTACTTC. Protein product: CASSFGQGSEQYF.

The V gene is TRBV6-5, the J gene TRBJ1-5; maybe TRBD1 (5 bases). The CDR3 is 16 residues long. The germline V and J ends were trimmed by 0 bases and 1 base, with 10 bases remaining between them. CDR1 and CDR2 from the germline V gene are MNHEY and SVGAGI. Here the CDR3 DNA reads TGTGCCAGCAGTTACTCAGGCCAGGGAAGCAATCAGCCCCAGCATTTT. Translating gives CASSYSGQGSNQPQHF.

This clone was picked up a small number of times. The J gene is TRBJ2-7, the V gene TRBV27, with 7 bases lining up with TRBD1. This CDR3 comprises 14 residues. Per germline, CDR1 MNHEY and CDR2 SMNVEV (reference sequence). With 5 bases clipped from V and 3 bases from J, the junction kept 7 bases outside the gene matches. The CDR3 reads CASSLNRGFYEQYF. CDR3 nucleotide sequence: TGTGCCAGCAGTCTAAACAGGGGATTCTACGAGCAGTACTTC.

The chain is built from TRBV4-1 and TRBJ2-3; 8 bases line up with TRBD2. This CDR3 contains 16 residues. The V gene end was trimmed by 4 bases and the J gene end by 3 bases; junction bases not matched to a gene: 9. Germline CDR1 and CDR2: MGHRA and YSYEKL. CDR3 nucleotides: TGCGCCAGCAGCCCCATCGGGGGGGGCGTGACAGATACGCAGTATTTT. This encodes CASSPIGGGVTDTQYF.

This clone was picked up one time. The chain combines TRBV18 with TRBJ2-1, with TRBD2 matching over 10 bases. Germline V gene sequence: CDR1 KGHSH, CDR2 LQKENI. CDR3 length: 16 residues. Losses at the gene ends were 4 bases for V and 0 bases for J; bases not matched to a gene: 3. Here the CDR3 DNA reads TGTGCCAGCTCACGAGCGGGGGGGAGCTCCTACAATGAGCAGTTCTTC. Protein: CASSRAGGSSYNEQFF.

This chain links TRBV7-8 with TRBJ2-1, with 7 bases lining up with TRBD1. This CDR3 comprises 14 residues. Germline V gene sequence: CDR1 SGHVS, CDR2 FQNEAQ. V was pared by 5 bases and J by 9 bases, with 10 bases of the junction left unmatched. Written as DNA, the CDR3 is TGTGCCAGCAGCACCAGACAGGGTCTGAGTGAGCAGTTCTTC. The encoded protein is CASSTRQGLSEQFF.

Only one count was recorded for this clone. The chain recombines TRBV3-1 (or the pseudogene TRBV3-2) with TRBJ1-2; no reliable D call. Germline V gives CDR1 LGHDT, CDR2 YNNKEL (reference sequence). This CDR3 region has 16 residues. Deletions cut 0 bases from V and 3 bases from J, with 14 bases between. For the CDR3, the DNA is TGTGCCAGCAGCCAAGATCTCGGCGGAGCTCACTATGGCTACACCTTC. Protein sequence: CASSQDLGGAHYGYTF.

This chain connects TRBV5-1 to TRBJ2-7; TRBD2 aligns across 8 bases. CDR3 length: 17 amino acids. V lost 7 bases and J lost 0; bases outside the gene matches: 15. Germline CDR1 reads SGHRS; CDR2 reads YFSETQ. CDR3 nucleotides: TGCGCCAGCGCTGTTGAGGCGGGGGGCGGGAGCTCCTACGAGCAGTACTTC. This sequence encodes CASAVEAGGGSSYEQYF.

The V gene is TRBV5-1, the J gene TRBJ2-3; either TRBD1 or TRBD2 may fit D (5 bases each). Germline V gene data show CDR1 as SGHRS and CDR2 as YFSETQ. The V end was cut by 3 bases, the J end by 0 bases, with 11 bases between. The length of the CDR3 is 15 residues. The CDR3 sequence is CASSSRDGSTDTQYF. In nucleotides, the CDR3 is TGCGCCAGCAGCTCCCGGGACGGCAGCACAGATACGCAGTATTTT. The full variable domain, rest sourced from reference TRBV5-1 and TRBJ2-3, is KAGVTQTPRYLIKTRGQQVTLSCSPISGHRSVSWYQQTPGQGLQFLFEYFSETQRNKGNFPGRFSGRQFSNSRSEMNVSTLELGDSALYLCASSSRDGSTDTQYFGPGTRLTVL.

The V call is TRBV7-2, the J call TRBJ2-7; D gene ambiguous. CDR1 is SGHTA and CDR2 is FQGNSA in the germline V gene. V gave up 2 bases and J gave up 2 bases, with 10 bases separating them. The length of the CDR3 is 14 residues. CDR3 bases: TGTGCCAGCAGCTTACTAGGGTGGGCCTACGAGCAGTACTTC. Translating it yields CASSLLGWAYEQYF.

The chain recombines TRBV30 with TRBJ1-1; 10 nucleotides align to TRBD1. V lost 3 bases to trimming and J lost 4 bases; unmatched junction nucleotides: 8. Germline-derived CDR1 and CDR2 are GTSNPN and SVGIG (reference sequence). The CDR3 runs to 15 residues. The CDR3 nucleotides are TGTGCCTGGAGCCGCCCGGACAGGGGGATCACTGAAGCTTTCTTT. Its protein is CAWSRPDRGITEAFF. Based on the CDR3 plus reference TRBV30 and TRBJ1-1, the full variable domain is SQTIHQWPATLVQPVGSPLSLECTVEGTSNPNLYWYRQAAGRGLQLLFYSVGIGQISSEVPQNLSASRPQDRQFILSSKKLLLSDSGFYLCAWSRPDRGITEAFFGQGTRLTVV.

V and J are TRBV5-1 and TRBJ1-6; maybe TRBD1 (5 bases). V was clipped by 3 bases and J by 7 bases, with 11 bases between them. This CDR3 has 14 amino acids. Germline loops: CDR1 SGHRS, CDR2 YFSETQ. CDR3 in amino acids: CASSSGPQNSPLHF. Here the CDR3 DNA reads TGCGCCAGCAGCTCGGGACCCCAGAATTCACCCCTCCACTTT.

The chain employs TRBV28 and TRBJ1-1; TRBD1 aligns across 7 bases. Germline V gives CDR1 MDHEN, CDR2 SYDVKM. There are 14 residues in the CDR3. J lost 2 bases, V lost 6 bases, and 6 bases had no gene match. The chain's CDR3 is CASSTGQFNTEAFF. CDR3 bases: TGTGCCAGCAGCACGGGACAGTTTAACACTGAAGCTTTCTTT.

The chain couples TRBV2 to TRBJ2-3; either TRBD1 or TRBD2 may fit D (5 bases each). V was clipped by 5 bases and J by 3 bases, with 18 bases between them. The V gene's germline CDR1 is SNHLY and CDR2 FYNNEI. CDR3 length equals 16 residues. The DNA of the CDR3 is TGTGCCAGCAGTCAGTCCGGGGACGGGCCAACAGATACGCAGTATTTT. It translates to CASSQSGDGPTDTQYF.

This chain's CDR3 is CASSARGLEMETQYF. The CDR3 DNA is TGTGCCAGCAGCGCTAGAGGACTAGAGATGGAGACCCAGTACTTC. This chain links TRBV11-2 with TRBJ2-5; 7 bases agree with TRBD2. Losses at the gene ends were 5 bases for V and 5 bases for J; bases not matched to a gene: 11. The CDR3 spans 15 residues. CDR1 and CDR2 from the germline V gene are SGHAT and FQNNGV. The full variable domain, rest sourced from reference TRBV11-2 and TRBJ2-5, is EAGVAQSPRYKIIEKRQSVAFWCNPISGHATLYWYQQILGQGPKLLIQFQNNGVVDDSQLPKDRFSAERLKGVDSTLKIQPAKLEDSAVYLCASSARGLEMETQYFGPGTRLLVL.

This clone was found once. The CDR3 reads CAWNNRGSETQYF. The CDR3 coding sequence is TGTGCCTGGAATAATAGGGGTTCAGAGACCCAGTACTTC. The chain combines TRBV30 with TRBJ2-5; TRBD1 is a possible D gene (5 bases). V lost 4 bases and J lost 4, with 13 bases in between. Germline V gene lookup returns CDR1 GTSNPN and CDR2 SVGIG (reference sequence). This CDR3 is 13 amino acids long.

The rearrangement joins TRBV29-1 to TRBJ1-2, with D possibly being TRBD1 (5 bases). V lost 4 bases and J lost 3, with 15 bases in between. CDR3 length: 14 amino acids. CDR1 is SQVTM, CDR2 ANQGSEA, per germline. This CDR3 reads CSVGQRFADYGYTF. DNA of the CDR3: TGCAGCGTTGGACAGCGGTTTGCGGACTATGGCTACACCTTC.

This clone was detected once. J is TRBJ1-3 and V is TRBV11-3, with a tentative D call TRBD1 (5 bases). Trimming shortened V by 9 bases and J by 0 bases, and 15 bases separated the two germline ends. The germline gives CDR1 SGHNT, CDR2 YENEEA. The CDR3 length is 15 residues. DNA for the CDR3: TGTGCCAGTACCAGAACCGGGGGCTCTGGAAACACCATATATTTT. Translation gives CASTRTGGSGNTIYF.

This clone was seen repeatedly, ten times or more. The V gene is TRBV4-2, the J gene TRBJ1-5; 7 bases agree with TRBD1. There are 18 residues in the CDR3. Germline lookup yields CDR1 LGHNA and CDR2 YNFKEQ. V was pared by 0 bases and J by 1 base, with 9 bases of the junction left unmatched. CDR3 amino acids: CASSQDRGGGMSNQPQHF. The CDR3 DNA is TGTGCCAGCAGCCAAGATCGCGGAGGGGGCATGAGCAATCAGCCCCAGCATTTT.

The V call is TRBV2, the J call TRBJ1-1; the D is unclear. The CDR3 loop spans 13 amino acids. The germline V and J ends were trimmed by 6 bases and 1 base, with 9 bases remaining between them. Germline values: CDR1 SNHLY, CDR2 FYNNEI. This CDR3 is CASRRLRNTEAFF. The CDR3, as DNA: TGTGCCAGCAGGCGACTGAGGAACACTGAAGCTTTCTTT. Filled out from reference TRBV2 and TRBJ1-1, the complete variable domain reads EPEVTQTPSHQVTQMGQEVILRCVPISNHLYFYWYRQILGQKVEFLVSFYNNEISEKSEIFDDQFSVERPDGSNFTLKIRSTKLEDSAMYFCASRRLRNTEAFFGQGTRLTVV.